These 21 T cell receptor beta chains were sequenced from one sample in a study of Graves' ophthalmopathy and Graves' hyperthyroidism. Scientists amplified the TCR beta CDR3 regions from RNA transcripts. Investigators did first-round RT-PCR with HTBI primers, then second-round multiplex PCR. Each CDR3 protein gets one entry after TCRdb re-called the multiplex PCR reads with MiXCR. The sample records over 650,000 distinct CDR3 sequences, over 40% being singletons. Sequencing input: peripheral blood. These receptors all stem from an adult man with Graves' ophthalmopathy.

The rearrangement joins TRBV7-4 to TRBJ1-3; 7 bases are shared with TRBD1. The CDR3 runs to 16 residues. V was pared by 5 bases and J by 2 bases, with 9 bases of the junction left unmatched. CDR1 SGHVT and CDR2 SQSDAQ come from the germline V gene. The CDR3 loop is CASSPDRAIAGNTIYF. CDR3 nucleotide sequence: TGTGCCAGCAGCCCTGACAGGGCTATTGCTGGAAACACCATATATTTT.

Details on this clonotype: At one end, the junction sequence differs from germline, possibly due to a read error. The chain uses TRBV19 and TRBJ2-5; 7 bases agree with TRBD2. This CDR3 spans 11 amino acids. Germline CDR1 is LNHDA and CDR2 is SQIVND (reference sequence). This chain's CDR3 is CARVRGETQYF. The CDR3 region has the DNA TGTGCCAGGGTCCGGGGGGAGACTCAGTACTTC. Filled out from reference TRBV19 and TRBJ2-5, the complete variable domain reads DGGITQSPKYLFRKEGQNVTLSCEQNLNHDAMYWYRQDPGQGLRLIYYSQIVNDFQKGDIAEGYSVSREKKESFPLTVTSAQKNPTAFYLCARVRGETQYFGPGTRLLVL.

CDR3 sequence: CASSGEGTPYEQYYTF. CDR3 nucleotides: TGTGCCAGCAGTGGTGAGGGTACCCCCTACGAGCAGTACTACACCTTC. The V gene is TRBV5-5, the J gene TRBJ1-2, with no clear D. The CDR3 length is 16 residues. Trimming stripped 5 bases from V and 10 bases from J, with 27 bases between. The V gene's germline CDR1 is SGHKS and CDR2 YYEKEE (reference sequence). Full variable domain (remainder filled in from reference TRBV5-5 and TRBJ1-2): DAGVTQSPTHLIKTRGQQVTLRCSPISGHKSVSWYQQVLGQGPQFIFQYYEKEERGRGNFPDRFSARQFPNYSSELNVNALLLGDSALYLCASSGEGTPYEQYYTFGSGTRLTVV.

The chain combines TRBV7-2 with TRBJ1-2; D is perhaps TRBD1 (5 bases). V was clipped by 0 bases and J by 2 bases, with 13 bases between them. The CDR3 is 16 amino acids. The germline CDR1 and CDR2 sequences are SGHTA and FQGNSA. The CDR3 sequence: CASSLASGTANYGYTF. CDR3 bases: TGTGCCAGCAGCTTAGCGTCAGGGACGGCGAACTATGGCTACACCTTC.

This clonotype was recorded many times. The V and J genes are TRBV2 and TRBJ2-2; 11 bases are shared with TRBD2. J gave up 5 bases and V 6 bases, and 8 bases lay outside the gene matches. CDR3 size: 16 residues. Germline V lookup: CDR1 SNHLY, CDR2 FYNNEI. The CDR3: CASRDLAGGVTGELFF. The CDR3 coding sequence is TGTGCCAGCAGGGATCTAGCGGGGGGAGTGACCGGGGAGCTGTTTTTT.

As for this clonotype: The junction differs from germline at one of its ends, possibly a read error. The chain uses TRBV10-3 and TRBJ1-4; D remains ambiguous. Germline lookup yields CDR1 ENHRY and CDR2 SYGVKD. The length of the CDR3 is 16 residues. The CDR3: CASSYSRTDYNEKLFF. In nucleotides, the CDR3 is TGTGCCAGCAGTTACTCCCGGACTGATTATAATGAAAAACTGTTTTTT.

This clonotype was counted ten times or more. The chain employs TRBV12-3 or TRBV12-4 and TRBJ2-7; tentatively, D is TRBD1 or TRBD2 (5 bases each). CDR3 size: 13 residues. The ends were cut back, 5 bases at V and 7 bases at J, with 15 bases in the middle. DNA for the CDR3: TGTGCCAGCAGTAGGGACCCTGCTGCTGAGCAGTACTTC. Translating gives CASSRDPAAEQYF.

V gene TRBV7-2 combines with J gene TRBJ2-3, with 12 bases aligning to TRBD2. The length of the CDR3 is 16 residues. CDR1 is SGHTA and CDR2 is FQGNSA in the germline V gene. J was trimmed by 6 bases and V by 4 bases; bases with no gene match: 8. The CDR3 reads CASSSTSGRFTDTQYF. CDR3 sequence (DNA): TGTGCCAGCAGCTCAACTAGCGGGAGGTTTACGGATACGCAGTATTTT.

This rearrangement joins TRBV29-1 to TRBJ2-2; maybe TRBD2 (7 bases). Trimming removed 6 bases from V and 9 bases from J, with 20 bases in between. CDR3 size: 14 residues. Germline-derived CDR1 and CDR2 are SQVTM and ANQGSEA. CDR3 sequence: CSVTPGGVARELFF. Here the CDR3 DNA reads TGCAGCGTAACCCCGGGGGGCGTCGCCAGGGAGCTGTTTTTT.

The gene calls are TRBV29-1 and TRBJ1-4; D gene uncertain. Germline V gene lookup returns CDR1 SQVTM and CDR2 ANQGSEA. V lost 7 bases to trimming and J lost 14 bases, with 23 bases between them. CDR3 size: 13 residues. For the CDR3, the DNA is TGCAGCGCACTGGCCTCATTGGATTCAAAGCTGTTTTTT. Its protein is CSALASLDSKLFF.

This clonotype was detected many times. The chain has TRBV5-1 and TRBJ2-7; D is ambiguous. Per germline, CDR1 SGHRS and CDR2 YFSETQ. V gave up 6 bases and J gave up 1 base, with 14 bases separating them. The CDR3 consists of 14 residues. The CDR3, as DNA: TGCGCCAGCACAGAACGGAGCCCGTCCTACGAGCAGTACTTC. Translating gives CASTERSPSYEQYF.

This chain connects TRBV28 to TRBJ2-3; TRBD2 aligns across 7 bases. V gave up 5 bases and J gave up 4 bases; unmatched junction bases: 9. The CDR3 is made up of 15 amino acids. CDR1 and CDR2 (germline): MDHEN, SYDVKM. In DNA form, the CDR3 reads TGTGCCAGCAGTACAGCGGGACCCAGCGCAGATACGCAGTATTTT. This translates into CASSTAGPSADTQYF.

Worth noting for this clonotype: At one boundary the junction diverges from the germline segment, which might be a read error. The chain combines TRBV7-2 with TRBJ1-1; D gene uncertain. Germline V gene data show CDR1 as SGHTA and CDR2 as FQGNSA. There are 15 residues in the CDR3. DNA for the CDR3: TGTGTCAGCAGCTTAGGCTTGACACCTTACACTGAAGCTTTCTTT. Translating gives CVSSLGLTPYTEAFF. The full variable domain, its missing parts supplied by reference TRBV7-2 and TRBJ1-1, is GAGVSQSPSNKVTEKGKDVELRCDPISGHTALYWYRQSLGQGLEFLIYFQGNSAPDKSGLPSDRFSAERTGGSVSTLTIQRTQQEDSAVYLCVSSLGLTPYTEAFFGQGTRLTVV.

This clonotype was picked up a small number of times. The chain combines TRBV4-3 with TRBJ1-2, with 10 bases identical to TRBD1. CDR3 length: 15 residues. The ends lost 1 base at V and 3 bases at J; junction bases unmatched: 2. Germline assignment: CDR1 LGHNA and CDR2 YSLEER. CDR3 DNA sequence: TGCGCCAGCAGCCAAGGACAGGGGGCTGACTATGGCTACACCTTC. It codes for CASSQGQGADYGYTF.

This clonotype occurred many times. This rearrangement joins TRBV7-9 to TRBJ2-7; 11 bases agree with TRBD2. J lost 1 base, V lost 5 bases, and 7 bases had no gene match. The CDR3 covers 16 residues. The V gene's germline CDR1 is SEHNR and CDR2 FQNEAQ (reference sequence). Written as DNA, the CDR3 is TGTGCCAGCAGCGAAGGGACTAGCGGAGGATCCTACGAGCAGTACTTC. Its protein is CASSEGTSGGSYEQYF.

The J gene is TRBJ2-7, the V gene TRBV7-3, with D possibly TRBD2 on 6 matching bases. V was trimmed by 4 bases and J by 0 bases, leaving 16 bases between them. This CDR3 contains 16 residues. Germline CDR1 reads SGHTA; CDR2 reads FQGTGA. CDR3 protein: CASSSGTGANSYEQYF. The CDR3 DNA reads TGTGCCAGCAGCTCAGGGACTGGCGCTAACTCCTACGAGCAGTACTTC.

With regard to this clonotype: A read error may account for a junction end that differs from germline. This chain connects TRBV7-8 to TRBJ1-1, with D unclear. CDR1 is SGHVS, CDR2 FQNEAQ, per germline. The CDR3 has 13 amino acids. CDR3 nucleotide sequence: TGTGTCAGCAGCATCGTTTATAACACTGAAGCTTTCTTT. Its translation is CVSSIVYNTEAFF. Drawing the rest from reference TRBV7-8 and TRBJ1-1, the complete variable domain is GAGVSQSPRYKVAKRGQDVALRCDPISGHVSLFWYQQALGQGPEFLTYFQNEAQLDKSGLPSDRFFAERPEGSVSTLKIQRTQQEDSAVYLCVSSIVYNTEAFFGQGTRLTVV.

This chain links TRBV7-3 with TRBJ2-7; 11 bases map to TRBD2. The CDR3 is 14 residues long. Germline loops: CDR1 SGHTA, CDR2 FQGTGA. V was clipped by 2 bases and J by 5 bases; unmatched bases: 2. CDR3 sequence: CASSLVAGGNEQYF. The CDR3 nucleotides read TGTGCCAGCAGCTTAGTAGCGGGAGGGAACGAGCAGTACTTC.

This clonotype was counted at least ten times. CDR3 protein: CASGRTGELFF. CDR3 sequence (DNA): TGTGCCTCCGGACGCACCGGGGAGCTGTTTTTT. The chain couples TRBV6-2 or TRBV6-3 to TRBJ2-2; D is undetermined. The V and J ends lost 11 bases and 4 bases respectively, with 8 bases between them. Germline CDR1 is MNHEY and CDR2 is SVGEGT. The CDR3 extends over 11 amino acids.

Note on this clonotype: As the CDR3 is not closed by the conserved phenylalanine or tryptophan, this likely results from a read error. Because the CDR3's place on the DNA is in doubt, the DNA is left out and the CDR3 is given as listed by TCRdb. The V call is TRBV10-3, the J call TRBJ1-4. CDR1 is ENHRY, CDR2 SYGVKD, per germline. The length of the CDR3 is 11 amino acids, counting both ends. The CDR3 protein is CAISARFGLTY.

A note on this clonotype: At one of its ends the junction is not consistent with the germline gene, which may arise from a read error. The genes are TRBV7-2 and TRBJ2-6; 9 bases match TRBD1. The germline gives CDR1 SGHTA, CDR2 FQGNSA. This CDR3 has 15 amino acids. CDR3 loop: CASSLTGGGVDTEAF. CDR3 sequence (DNA): TGTGCCAGCAGCCTGACAGGGGGTGGAGTGGACACTGAAGCTTTC.